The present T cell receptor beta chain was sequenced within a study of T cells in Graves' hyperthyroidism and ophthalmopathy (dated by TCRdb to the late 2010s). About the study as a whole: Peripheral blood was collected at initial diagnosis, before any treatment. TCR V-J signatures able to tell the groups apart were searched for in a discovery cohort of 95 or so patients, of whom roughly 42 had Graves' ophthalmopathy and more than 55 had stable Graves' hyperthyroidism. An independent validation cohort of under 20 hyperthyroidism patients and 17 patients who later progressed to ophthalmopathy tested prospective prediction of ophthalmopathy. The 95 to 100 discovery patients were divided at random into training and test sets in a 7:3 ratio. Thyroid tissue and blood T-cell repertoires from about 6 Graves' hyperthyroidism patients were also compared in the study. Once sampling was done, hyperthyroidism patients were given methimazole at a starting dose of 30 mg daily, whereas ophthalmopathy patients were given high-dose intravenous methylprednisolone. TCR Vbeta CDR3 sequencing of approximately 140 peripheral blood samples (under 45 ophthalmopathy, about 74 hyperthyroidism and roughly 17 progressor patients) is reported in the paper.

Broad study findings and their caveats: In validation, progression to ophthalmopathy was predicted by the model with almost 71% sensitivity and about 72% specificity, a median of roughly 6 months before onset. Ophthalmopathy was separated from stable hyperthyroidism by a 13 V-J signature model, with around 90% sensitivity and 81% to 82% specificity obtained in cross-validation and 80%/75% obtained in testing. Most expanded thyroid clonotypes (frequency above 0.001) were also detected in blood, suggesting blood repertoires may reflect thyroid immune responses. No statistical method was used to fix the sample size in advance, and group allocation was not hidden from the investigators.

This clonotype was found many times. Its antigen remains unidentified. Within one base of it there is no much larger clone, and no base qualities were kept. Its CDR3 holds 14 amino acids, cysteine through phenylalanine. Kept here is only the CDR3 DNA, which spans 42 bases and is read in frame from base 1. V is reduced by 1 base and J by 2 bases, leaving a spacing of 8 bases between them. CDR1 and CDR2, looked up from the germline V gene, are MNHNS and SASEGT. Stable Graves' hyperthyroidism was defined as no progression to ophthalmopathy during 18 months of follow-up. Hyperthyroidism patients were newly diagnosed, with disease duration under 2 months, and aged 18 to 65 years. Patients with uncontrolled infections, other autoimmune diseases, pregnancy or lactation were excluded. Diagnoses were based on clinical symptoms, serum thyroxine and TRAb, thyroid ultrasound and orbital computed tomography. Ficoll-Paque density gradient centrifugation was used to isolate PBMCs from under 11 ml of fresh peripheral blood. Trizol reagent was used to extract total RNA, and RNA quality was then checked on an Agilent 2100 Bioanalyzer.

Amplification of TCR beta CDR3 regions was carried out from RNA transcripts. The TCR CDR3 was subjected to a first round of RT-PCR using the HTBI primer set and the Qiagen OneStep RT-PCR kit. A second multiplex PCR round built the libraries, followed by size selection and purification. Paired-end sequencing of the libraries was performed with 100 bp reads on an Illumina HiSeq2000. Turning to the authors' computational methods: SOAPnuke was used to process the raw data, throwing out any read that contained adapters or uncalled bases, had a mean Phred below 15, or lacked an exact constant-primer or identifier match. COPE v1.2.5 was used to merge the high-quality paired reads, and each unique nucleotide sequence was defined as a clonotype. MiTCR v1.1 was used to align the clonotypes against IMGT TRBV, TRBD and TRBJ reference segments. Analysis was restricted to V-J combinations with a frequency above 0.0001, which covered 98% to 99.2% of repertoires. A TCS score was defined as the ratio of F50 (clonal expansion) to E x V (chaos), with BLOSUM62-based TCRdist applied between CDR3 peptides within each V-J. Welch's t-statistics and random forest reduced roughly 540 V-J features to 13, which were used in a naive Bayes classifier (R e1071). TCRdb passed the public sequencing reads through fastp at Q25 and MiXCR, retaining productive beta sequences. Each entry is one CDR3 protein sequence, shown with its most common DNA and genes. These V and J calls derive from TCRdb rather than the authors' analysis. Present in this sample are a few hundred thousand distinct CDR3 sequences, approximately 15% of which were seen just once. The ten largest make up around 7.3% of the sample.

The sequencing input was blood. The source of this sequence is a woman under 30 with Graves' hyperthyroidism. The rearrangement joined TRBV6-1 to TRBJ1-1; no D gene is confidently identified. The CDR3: CASSEGGENTEAFF. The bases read TGTGCCAGCAGTGAAGGGGGAGAAAACACTGAAGCTTTCTTT.